This TCR beta chain appears in the sequencing data of a study of blood T cell repertoires in COVID-19. Whole-study context: The samples span acute and convalescent COVID-19 from the United States, Italy and Spain. From T cells, B-cell-depleted T cells, or PBMCs came the material, which was cDNA or gDNA.

Per the original data handling: For nucleated cells, counts were estimated from reference gene primer amplification. The table came from immunoSEQ multiplex PCR; TCRdb's copy has only in-frame clones and leaves some out. The DNA was the basis for D and trimming; V, J and clone size are from that table. The sample has some 200,000 clones, around 83% seen once. This CDR3 has 14 residues. V gave up 10 bases and J gave up 1 base, with 16 bases separating them. The V gene's germline CDR1 is SGHTA and CDR2 FQGNSA. Enrolled during active infection, Seattle patients were then followed longitudinally. This clonotype originated in a woman in her seventies with COVID-19, enrolled during active disease. Sequenced: peripheral blood. The chain employs TRBV7-2 and TRBJ2-5, with D tentatively TRBD2 (6 bases). Here the CDR3 reads CANRRGKRQETQYF. In DNA form, the CDR3 reads TGTGCCAACCGACGGGGGAAGCGCCAAGAGACCCAGTACTTC.